This TCR beta chain was identified during a study of T cell responses to AZD1222 COVID-19 vaccine. Sequencing used immunoSEQ multiplex PCR; TCRdb keeps in-frame clones, though not all of them. Of around 78,000 clones in the sample, about 92% are singletons; the top ten hold about 4.3%. Source: peripheral blood, taken on day 0 of AZD1222 vaccination. The TCR comes from an adult in good health.

The CDR3 spells CASSLKGSGDGYTF. CDR3 bases: TGCGCCAGCAGCTTGAAGGGTTCAGGGGATGGCTACACCTTC. This rearrangement joins TRBV5-1 to TRBJ1-2, with D possibly matching TRBD1 (6 bases). Trimming removed 1 base at V and 6 bases at J, with 13 bases between. This CDR3 spans 14 amino acids. Looked up from germline, CDR1 is SGHRS and CDR2 is YFSETQ.